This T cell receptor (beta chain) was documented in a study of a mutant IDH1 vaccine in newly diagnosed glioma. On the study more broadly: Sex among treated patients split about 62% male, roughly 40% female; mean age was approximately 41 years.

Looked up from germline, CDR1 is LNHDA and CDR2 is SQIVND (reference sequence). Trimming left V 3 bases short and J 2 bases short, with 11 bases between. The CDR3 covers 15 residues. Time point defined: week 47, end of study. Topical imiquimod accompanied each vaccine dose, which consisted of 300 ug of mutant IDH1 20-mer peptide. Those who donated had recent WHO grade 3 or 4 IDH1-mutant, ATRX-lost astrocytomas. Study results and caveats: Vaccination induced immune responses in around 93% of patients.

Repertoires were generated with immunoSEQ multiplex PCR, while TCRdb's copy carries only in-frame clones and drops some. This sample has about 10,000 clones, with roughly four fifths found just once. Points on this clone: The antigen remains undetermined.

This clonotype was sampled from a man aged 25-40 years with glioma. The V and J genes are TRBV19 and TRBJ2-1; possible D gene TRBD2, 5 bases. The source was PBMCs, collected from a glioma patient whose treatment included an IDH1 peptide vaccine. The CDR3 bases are TGTGCCAGTAGTATTGGGAGAATTACCTACAATGAGCAGTTCTTC. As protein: CASSIGRITYNEQFF. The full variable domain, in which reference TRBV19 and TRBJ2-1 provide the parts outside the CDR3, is DGGITQSPKYLFRKEGQNVTLSCEQNLNHDAMYWYRQDPGQGLRLIYYSQIVNDFQKGDIAEGYSVSREKKESFPLTVTSAQKNPTAFYLCASSIGRITYNEQFFGPGTRLTVL.